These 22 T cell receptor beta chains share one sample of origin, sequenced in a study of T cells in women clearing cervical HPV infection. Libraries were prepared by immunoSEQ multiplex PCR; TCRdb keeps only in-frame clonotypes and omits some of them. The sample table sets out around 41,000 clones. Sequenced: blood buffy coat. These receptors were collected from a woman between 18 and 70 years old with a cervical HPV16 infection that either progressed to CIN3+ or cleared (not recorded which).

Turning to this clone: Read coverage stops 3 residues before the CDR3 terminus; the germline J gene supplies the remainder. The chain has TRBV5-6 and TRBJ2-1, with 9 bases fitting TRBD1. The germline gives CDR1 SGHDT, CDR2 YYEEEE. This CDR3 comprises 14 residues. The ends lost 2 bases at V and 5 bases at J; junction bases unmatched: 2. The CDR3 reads CASSFRDRDNEQFF. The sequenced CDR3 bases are TGTGCCAGCAGCTTTAGGGACAGGGACAATGAG. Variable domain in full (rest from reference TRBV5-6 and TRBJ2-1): DAGVTQSPTHLIKTRGQQVTLRCSPKSGHDTVSWYQQALGQGPQFIFQYYEEEERQRGNFPDRFSGHQFPNYSSELNVNALLLGDSALYLCASSFRDRDNEQFFGPGTRLTVL.

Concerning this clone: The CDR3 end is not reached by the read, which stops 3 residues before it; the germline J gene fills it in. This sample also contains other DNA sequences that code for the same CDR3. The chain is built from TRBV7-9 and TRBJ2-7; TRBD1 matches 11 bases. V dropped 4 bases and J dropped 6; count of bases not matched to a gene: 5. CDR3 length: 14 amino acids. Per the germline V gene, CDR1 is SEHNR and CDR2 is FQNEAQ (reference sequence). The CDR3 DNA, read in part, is TGTGCCAGCAGCTGGACAGGGGGCACCCCCGAG. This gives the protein CASSWTGGTPE. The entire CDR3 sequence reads CASSWTGGTPEQYF.

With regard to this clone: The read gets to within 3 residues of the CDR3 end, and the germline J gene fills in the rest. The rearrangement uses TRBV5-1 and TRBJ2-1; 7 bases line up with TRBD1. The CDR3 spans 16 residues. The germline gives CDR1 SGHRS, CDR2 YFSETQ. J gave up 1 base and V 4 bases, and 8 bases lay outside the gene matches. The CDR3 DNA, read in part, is TGCGCCAGCAGCCCCCATAGGACAGGTTCCTACAATGAG. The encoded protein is CASSPHRTGSYNE. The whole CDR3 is CASSPHRTGSYNEQFF.

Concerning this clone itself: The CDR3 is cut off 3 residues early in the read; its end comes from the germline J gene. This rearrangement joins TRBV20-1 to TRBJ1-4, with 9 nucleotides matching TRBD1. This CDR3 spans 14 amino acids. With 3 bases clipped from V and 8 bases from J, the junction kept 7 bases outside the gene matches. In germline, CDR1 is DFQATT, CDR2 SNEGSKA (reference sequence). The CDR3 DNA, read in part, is TGCAGTGCTAGGGGGACAGGGAGGGGAGAAAAA. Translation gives CSARGTGRGEK. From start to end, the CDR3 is CSARGTGRGEKLFF.

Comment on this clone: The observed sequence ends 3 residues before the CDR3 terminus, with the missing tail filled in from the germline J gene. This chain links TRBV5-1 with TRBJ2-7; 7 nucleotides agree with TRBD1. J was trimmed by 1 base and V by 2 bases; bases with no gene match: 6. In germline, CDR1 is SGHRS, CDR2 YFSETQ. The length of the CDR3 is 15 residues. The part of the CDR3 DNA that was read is TGCGCCAGCAGCTTTTCCCGGGACAGTTCCTACGAG. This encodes CASSFSRDSSYE. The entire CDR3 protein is CASSFSRDSSYEQYF. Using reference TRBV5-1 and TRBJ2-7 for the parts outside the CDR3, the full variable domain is KAGVTQTPRYLIKTRGQQVTLSCSPISGHRSVSWYQQTPGQGLQFLFEYFSETQRNKGNFPGRFSGRQFSNSRSEMNVSTLELGDSALYLCASSFSRDSSYEQYFGPGTRLTVT.

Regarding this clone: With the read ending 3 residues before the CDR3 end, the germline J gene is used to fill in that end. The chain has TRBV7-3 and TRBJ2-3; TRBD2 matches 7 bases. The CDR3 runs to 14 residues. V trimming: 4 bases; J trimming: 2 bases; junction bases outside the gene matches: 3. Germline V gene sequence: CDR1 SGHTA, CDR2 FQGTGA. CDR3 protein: CASSYGLDTDTQYF. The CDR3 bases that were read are TGTGCCAGCAGCTATGGACTAGACACAGATACG.

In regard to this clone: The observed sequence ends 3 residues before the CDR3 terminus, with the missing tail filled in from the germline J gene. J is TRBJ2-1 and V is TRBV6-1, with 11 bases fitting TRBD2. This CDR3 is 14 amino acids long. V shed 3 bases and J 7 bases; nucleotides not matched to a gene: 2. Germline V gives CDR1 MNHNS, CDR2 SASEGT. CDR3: CASSETSGANEQFF. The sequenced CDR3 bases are TGTGCCAGCAGTGAGACTAGCGGGGCGAATGAG.

The covered CDR3 bases are TGCGCCAGCAGCTTCTCGGCAGGGGTCGGCTACGAG. Encoded protein: CASSFSAGVGYE. In full, the CDR3 is CASSFSAGVGYEQYF. V is TRBV5-1 and J is TRBJ2-7; D might be TRBD1 (6 bases). The sequenced fragment ends 3 residues before the CDR3 boundary, so the rest is inferred from the germline J gene. The germline V and J ends were trimmed by 2 bases and 3 bases, with 15 bases remaining between them. The germline CDR1 and CDR2 sequences are SGHRS and YFSETQ. The CDR3 is 15 amino acids. Full variable domain (outside the CDR3, taken from reference TRBV5-1 and TRBJ2-7): KAGVTQTPRYLIKTRGQQVTLSCSPISGHRSVSWYQQTPGQGLQFLFEYFSETQRNKGNFPGRFSGRQFSNSRSEMNVSTLELGDSALYLCASSFSAGVGYEQYFGPGTRLTVT.

The DNA read from the CDR3 is TGTGCCTGGACAGGGGTGGGGGTTGAA. Translating it yields CAWTGVGVE. The whole CDR3 sequence reads CAWTGVGVEAFF. The V call is TRBV30, the J call TRBJ1-1, with D possibly TRBD1 on 6 matching bases. The observed sequence ends 3 residues before the CDR3 terminus, with the missing tail filled in from the germline J gene. V was trimmed by 4 bases and J by 7 bases, leaving 13 bases between them. CDR3 length equals 12 residues. Germline V gene data show CDR1 as GTSNPN and CDR2 as SVGIG (reference sequence).

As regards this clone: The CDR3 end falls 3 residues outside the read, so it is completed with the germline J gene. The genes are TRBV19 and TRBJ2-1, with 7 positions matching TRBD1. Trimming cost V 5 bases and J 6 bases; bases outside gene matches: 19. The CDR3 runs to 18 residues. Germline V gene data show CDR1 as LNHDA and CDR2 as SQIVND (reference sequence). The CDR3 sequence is CASSFWGQLAGDTNEQFF. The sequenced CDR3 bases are TGTGCCAGTAGTTTTTGGGGACAGCTGGCTGGGGACACCAATGAG.

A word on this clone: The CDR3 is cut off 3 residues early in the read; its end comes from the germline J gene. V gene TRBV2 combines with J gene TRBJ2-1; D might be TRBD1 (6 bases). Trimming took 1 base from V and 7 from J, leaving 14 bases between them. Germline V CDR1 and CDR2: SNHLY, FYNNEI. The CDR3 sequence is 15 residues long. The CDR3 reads CASSEGRQARNEQFF. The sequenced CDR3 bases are TGTGCCAGCAGTGAAGGGAGACAGGCACGGAATGAG.

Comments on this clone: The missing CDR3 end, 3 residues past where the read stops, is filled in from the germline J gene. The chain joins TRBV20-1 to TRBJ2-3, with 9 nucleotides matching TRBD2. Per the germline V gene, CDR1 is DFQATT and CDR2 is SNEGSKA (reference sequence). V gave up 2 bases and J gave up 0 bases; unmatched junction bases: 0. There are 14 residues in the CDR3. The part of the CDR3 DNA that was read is TGCAGTGCTAGACTAGCGGGAAGCACAGATACG. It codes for CSARLAGSTDT. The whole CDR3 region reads CSARLAGSTDTQYF.

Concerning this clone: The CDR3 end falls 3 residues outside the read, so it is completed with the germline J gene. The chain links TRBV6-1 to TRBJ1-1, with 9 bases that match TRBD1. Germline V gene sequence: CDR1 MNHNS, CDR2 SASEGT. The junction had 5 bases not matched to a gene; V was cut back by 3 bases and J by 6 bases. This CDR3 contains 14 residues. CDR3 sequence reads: CASSEDRGFAEAFF. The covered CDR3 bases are TGTGCCAGCAGTGAGGACAGGGGTTTCGCTGAA.

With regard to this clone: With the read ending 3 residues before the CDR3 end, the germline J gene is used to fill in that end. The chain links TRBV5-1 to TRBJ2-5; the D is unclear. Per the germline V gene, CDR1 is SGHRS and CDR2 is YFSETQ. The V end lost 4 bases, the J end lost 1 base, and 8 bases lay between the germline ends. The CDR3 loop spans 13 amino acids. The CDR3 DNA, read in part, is TGCGCCAGCAGCCCAGGAGCCCAAGAGACC. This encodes CASSPGAQET. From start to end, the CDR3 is CASSPGAQETQYF. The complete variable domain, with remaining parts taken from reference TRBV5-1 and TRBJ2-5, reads KAGVTQTPRYLIKTRGQQVTLSCSPISGHRSVSWYQQTPGQGLQFLFEYFSETQRNKGNFPGRFSGRQFSNSRSEMNVSTLELGDSALYLCASSPGAQETQYFGPGTRLLVL.

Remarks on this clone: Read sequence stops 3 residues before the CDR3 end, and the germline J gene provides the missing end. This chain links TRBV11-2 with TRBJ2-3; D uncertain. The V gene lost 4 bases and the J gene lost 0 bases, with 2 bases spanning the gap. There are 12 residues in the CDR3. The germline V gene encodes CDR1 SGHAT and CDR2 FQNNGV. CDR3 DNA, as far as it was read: TGTGCCAGCAGCTCAAGCACAGATACG. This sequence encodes CASSSSTDT. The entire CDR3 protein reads CASSSSTDTQYF.

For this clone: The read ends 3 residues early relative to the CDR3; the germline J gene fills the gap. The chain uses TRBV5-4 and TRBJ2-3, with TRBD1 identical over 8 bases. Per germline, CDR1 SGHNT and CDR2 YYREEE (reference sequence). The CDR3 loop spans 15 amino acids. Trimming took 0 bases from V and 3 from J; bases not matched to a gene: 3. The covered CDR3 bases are TGTGCCAGCAGCTTGGGCAGGGGGCGAACAGATACG. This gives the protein CASSLGRGRTDT. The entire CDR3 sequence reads CASSLGRGRTDTQYF. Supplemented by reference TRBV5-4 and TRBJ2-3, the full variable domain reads ETGVTQSPTHLIKTRGQQVTLRCSSQSGHNTVSWYQQALGQGPQFIFQYYREEENGRGNFPPRFSGLQFPNYSSELNVNALELDDSALYLCASSLGRGRTDTQYFGPGTRLTVL.

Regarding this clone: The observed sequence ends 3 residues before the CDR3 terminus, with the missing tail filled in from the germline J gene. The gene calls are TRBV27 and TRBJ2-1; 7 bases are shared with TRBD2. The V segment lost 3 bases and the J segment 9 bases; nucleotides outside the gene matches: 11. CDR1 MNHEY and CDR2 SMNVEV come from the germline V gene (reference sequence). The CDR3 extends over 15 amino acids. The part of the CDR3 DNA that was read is TGTGCCAGCAGTTTGGTGGCGGGAGATTATGGTGAG. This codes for CASSLVAGDYGE. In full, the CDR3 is CASSLVAGDYGEQFF.

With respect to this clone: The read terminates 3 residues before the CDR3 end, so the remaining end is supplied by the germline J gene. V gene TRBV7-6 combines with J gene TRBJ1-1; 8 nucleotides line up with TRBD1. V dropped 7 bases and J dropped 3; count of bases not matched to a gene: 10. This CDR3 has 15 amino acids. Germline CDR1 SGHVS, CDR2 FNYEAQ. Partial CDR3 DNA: TGTGCCAGCACTTGGCAGGGGGCCTATTACACTGAA. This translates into CASTWQGAYYTE. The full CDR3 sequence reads CASTWQGAYYTEAFF. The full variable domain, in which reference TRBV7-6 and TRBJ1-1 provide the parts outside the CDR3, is GAGVSQSPRYKVTKRGQDVALRCDPISGHVSLYWYRQALGQGPEFLTYFNYEAQQDKSGLPNDRFSAERPEGSISTLTIQRTEQRDSAMYRCASTWQGAYYTEAFFGQGTRLTVV.

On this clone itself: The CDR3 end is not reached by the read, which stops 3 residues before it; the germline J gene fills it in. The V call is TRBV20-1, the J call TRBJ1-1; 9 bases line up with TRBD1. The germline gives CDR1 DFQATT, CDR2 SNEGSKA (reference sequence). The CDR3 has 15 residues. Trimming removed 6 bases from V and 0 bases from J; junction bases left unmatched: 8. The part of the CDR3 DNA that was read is TGCAGTGCGTCCCGGACAGGGGCCCTGAACACTGAA. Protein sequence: CSASRTGALNTE. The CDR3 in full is CSASRTGALNTEAFF.

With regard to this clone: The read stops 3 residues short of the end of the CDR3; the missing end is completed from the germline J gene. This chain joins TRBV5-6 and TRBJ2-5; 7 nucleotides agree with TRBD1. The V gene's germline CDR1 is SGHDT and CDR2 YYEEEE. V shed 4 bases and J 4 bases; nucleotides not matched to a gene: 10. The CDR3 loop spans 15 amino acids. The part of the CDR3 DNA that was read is TGTGCCAGCAGCCCATCCATTAGGGGGCGAGAGACC. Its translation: CASSPSIRGRET. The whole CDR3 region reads CASSPSIRGRETQYF.

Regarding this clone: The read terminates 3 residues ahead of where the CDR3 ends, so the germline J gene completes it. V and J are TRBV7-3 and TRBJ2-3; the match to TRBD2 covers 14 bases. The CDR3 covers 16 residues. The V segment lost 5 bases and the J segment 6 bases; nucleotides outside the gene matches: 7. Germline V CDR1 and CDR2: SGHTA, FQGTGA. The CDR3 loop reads CASSPRLAGGPDTQYF. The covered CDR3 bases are TGTGCCAGCAGCCCGCGACTAGCGGGGGGGCCTGATACG. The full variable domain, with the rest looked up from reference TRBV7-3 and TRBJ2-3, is GAGVSQTPSNKVTEKGKYVELRCDPISGHTALYWYRQSLGQGPEFLIYFQGTGAADDSGLPNDRFFAVRPEGSVSTLKIQRTERGDSAVYLCASSPRLAGGPDTQYFGPGTRLTVL.

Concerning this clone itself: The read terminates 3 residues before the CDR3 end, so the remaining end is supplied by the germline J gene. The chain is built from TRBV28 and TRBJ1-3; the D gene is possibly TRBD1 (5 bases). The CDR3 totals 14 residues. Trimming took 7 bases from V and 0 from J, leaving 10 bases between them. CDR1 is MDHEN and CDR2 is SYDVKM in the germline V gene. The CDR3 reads CASNQGFSGNTIYF. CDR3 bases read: TGTGCCAGCAATCAGGGTTTCTCTGGAAACACC.